The clone carrying this TCR beta chain was found a few times. Antigen: not known. This specimen belongs to a study of T cell repertoires in cytomegalovirus infection. Study context: Public TCR beta signatures marked donors with CMV infection and the matching HLA.

TCRdb re-analysed the reads in MiXCR, keeping a single row per CDR3 protein. The sample lists fewer than 400,000 distinct CDR3 sequences; about a sixth were seen once. Germline V gene data show CDR1 as DFQATT and CDR2 as SNEGSKA (reference sequence). The CDR3 is made up of 12 amino acids. The germline V and J ends were trimmed by 0 bases and 4 bases, with 6 bases remaining between them. General study results and limits: It was HLA-C-restricted CMV-specific TCR beta clonotypes that dominated the response ex vivo. Public TCR beta family frequency separated CMV-and-HLA carriers, including in an independent cohort.

This chain uses TRBV20-1 with TRBJ2-5, with D unresolved. Sequences were obtained from PBMCs. The sequence was collected from a human donor in good health (CMV status not recorded). Some clones in this sample may be carry-over from other donors' samples. CDR3 loop: CSARDLAETQYF. DNA for the CDR3: TGCAGTGCTAGAGATCTGGCAGAGACCCAGTACTTC.